These 27 T cell receptor beta chains were all obtained from the same sample, sequenced in a study of spatial heterogeneity in lung cancer. Noted time point: blood at routine non-recurrence follow-up after resection. From tumor, nontumor lung or frozen PBMC, whole RNA was taken unsorted for sequencing. MiXCR, applied by TCRdb to the 5' RACE reads, yields one record per CDR3 protein. Of about 120,000 distinct CDR3 sequences in the sample, 9.5% to 15% were seen once. This material consisted of PBMCs, taken at follow-up. The origin of the receptors is a male donor with early-stage non-small cell lung cancer.

CDR3 region: CSAGLGGFTGELFF. The CDR3 DNA follows: TGCAGCGCTGGATTGGGGGGCTTCACCGGGGAGCTGTTTTTT. The rearrangement uses TRBV29-1 and TRBJ2-2; the D call may be TRBD1 or TRBD2 (6 bases each). The V end was cut by 7 bases, the J end by 4 bases, with 16 bases between. The CDR3 runs to 14 residues. CDR1 is SQVTM, CDR2 ANQGSEA, per germline.

This clonotype was found once. V gene TRBV28 combines with J gene TRBJ2-7; 7 positions match TRBD2. After removal of 8 bases from V and 4 bases from J, the junction contained 14 bases not matched to a gene. There are 15 residues in the CDR3. Germline loops: CDR1 MDHEN, CDR2 SYDVKM. CDR3 sequence (DNA): TGTGCCAGCCGCTGGGGAGGGGCGTCGTGGTACGAGCAGTACTTC. Amino acid sequence: CASRWGGASWYEQYF.

V and J are TRBV5-4 and TRBJ2-2, with D perhaps matching TRBD2 (6 bases). The CDR3 has 14 amino acids. Trimming stripped 2 bases from V and 4 bases from J, with 9 bases between. Germline loops: CDR1 SGHNT, CDR2 YYREEE (reference sequence). CDR3 region: CASSFYGGTGELFF. Here the CDR3 DNA reads TGTGCCAGCAGCTTTTACGGGGGCACCGGGGAGCTGTTTTTT.

Only a few counts were recorded for this clonotype. The chain links TRBV7-8 to TRBJ2-1, with no clear D. Germline V gene lookup returns CDR1 SGHVS and CDR2 FQNEAQ. CDR3 length equals 15 residues. V was trimmed by 2 bases and J by 9 bases, leaving 17 bases between them. The CDR3 is CASSLHQSRLSEQFF. CDR3 DNA sequence: TGTGCCAGCAGCTTACACCAGAGCCGGCTAAGTGAGCAGTTCTTC.

The rearrangement links TRBV27 to TRBJ1-6, with a weak D call TRBD1 (5 bases). This CDR3 spans 14 amino acids. V lost 2 bases and J 5 bases, leaving 7 bases between the germline ends. Germline CDR1 MNHEY, CDR2 SMNVEV (reference sequence). CDR3 nucleotides: TGTGCCAGCAGTTTACTAGGGGATAATTCACCCCTCCACTTT. Its translation: CASSLLGDNSPLHF.

In its sample, this clonotype was seen many times. The genes are TRBV7-2 and TRBJ1-4; D is unresolved. The CDR3 covers 13 residues. Germline V gene sequence: CDR1 SGHTA, CDR2 FQGNSA. Trimming cost V 7 bases and J 2 bases, with 8 bases left between them. CDR3 DNA: TGTGCCAGCAAGCACAGCACTAATGAAAAACTGTTTTTT. Translated, it gives CASKHSTNEKLFF. Using reference TRBV7-2 and TRBJ1-4 for the parts outside the CDR3, the full variable domain is GAGVSQSPSNKVTEKGKDVELRCDPISGHTALYWYRQSLGQGLEFLIYFQGNSAPDKSGLPSDRFSAERTGGSVSTLTIQRTQQEDSAVYLCASKHSTNEKLFFGSGTQLSVL.

The chain combines TRBV27 with TRBJ1-1; perhaps TRBD1 as D (6 bases). CDR3 size: 14 residues. With 6 bases removed from V and 0 bases from J, the gap between germline ends came to 11 bases. Germline loops: CDR1 MNHEY, CDR2 SMNVEV (reference sequence). CDR3 coding DNA: TGTGCCAGCAGGCTCCAGGGGTTGAACACTGAAGCTTTCTTT. Translation gives CASRLQGLNTEAFF.

Only a few counts were recorded for this clonotype. The genes are TRBV21-1 and TRBJ2-7; the table calls TRBD2, which could not be checked here. TRBV21-1 represents a pseudogene. The CDR3 spans 12 residues. CDR3 loop: CASCGLAGEQYF. CDR3 nucleotide sequence: TGTGCCAGCTGTGGACTAGCCGGCGAGCAGTACTTC.

This clonotype was seen once. This could be a read error, since a much larger clone is one nucleotide away. This chain connects TRBV29-1 to TRBJ2-6, with D hard to call. CDR3 length: 14 amino acids. V was pared by 7 bases and J by 0 bases, with 10 bases between. Germline CDR1 is SQVTM and CDR2 is ANQGSEA. For the CDR3, the DNA is TGCAGCGCTGGGCCGAGCTCTGGGGCCAACGTCCTGACTTTC. Its protein product is CSAGPSSGANVLTF.

Many counts were recorded for this clonotype. CDR3 region: CASSVGTLSYNEQFF. CDR3 nucleotide sequence: TGTGCCAGCAGCGTAGGGACACTGTCCTACAATGAGCAGTTCTTC. The V call is TRBV9, the J call TRBJ2-1; tentative D call: TRBD1 (5 bases). The V end lost 0 bases, the J end lost 1 base, and 8 bases lay between the germline ends. CDR3 length: 15 residues. Germline V CDR1 and CDR2: SGDLS, YYNGEE.

This clonotype occurred a few times. This chain links TRBV29-1 with TRBJ1-4; D possibly corresponds to TRBD1 (6 bases). The CDR3 is made up of 15 amino acids. The V end was cut by 4 bases, the J end by 0 bases, with 12 bases between. Germline CDR1 is SQVTM and CDR2 is ANQGSEA. DNA for the CDR3: TGCAGCGTTGCACAGGGAGGGGCAACTAATGAAAAACTGTTTTTT. Its translation: CSVAQGGATNEKLFF.

This clonotype showed up many times. J is TRBJ2-2 and V is TRBV7-2, with 8 nucleotides matching TRBD1. The CDR3 covers 16 residues. J gave up 8 bases and V 5 bases, and 13 bases lay outside the gene matches. CDR1 and CDR2 (germline): SGHTA, FQGNSA. CDR3 amino acids: CASSPTAGGVSGELFF. The CDR3 nucleotides are TGTGCCAGCAGCCCCACGGCAGGGGGCGTATCTGGGGAGCTGTTTTTT.

This clonotype occurred many times. The genes are TRBV5-1 and TRBJ2-5; D gene uncertain. CDR3 length equals 16 residues. V was cut by 1 base and J by 4 bases, with 17 bases left in between. The V gene's germline CDR1 is SGHRS and CDR2 YFSETQ. The CDR3 DNA reads as TGCGCCAGCAGCTTGATGGCCGCCCCTATTTCAGAGACCCAGTACTTC. Residues: CASSLMAAPISETQYF. Full variable domain (rest looked up from reference TRBV5-1 and TRBJ2-5): KAGVTQTPRYLIKTRGQQVTLSCSPISGHRSVSWYQQTPGQGLQFLFEYFSETQRNKGNFPGRFSGRQFSNSRSEMNVSTLELGDSALYLCASSLMAAPISETQYFGPGTRLLVL.

This clonotype was observed a few times. The rearrangement joins TRBV20-1 to TRBJ1-2, with a possible D match to TRBD1 (6 bases). The germline CDR1 and CDR2 sequences are DFQATT and SNEGSKA (reference sequence). The CDR3 has 16 residues. The V end lost 6 bases, the J end lost 0 bases, and 20 bases lay between the germline ends. The CDR3 bases are TGCAGTGCCAGGGATCAGGGGCAGCCCACTAACTATGGCTACACCTTC. Amino acid sequence: CSARDQGQPTNYGYTF.

The rearrangement links TRBV20-1 to TRBJ2-7; maybe TRBD1 (5 bases). This CDR3 region has 11 residues. The germline CDR1 and CDR2 sequences are DFQATT and SNEGSKA (reference sequence). Trimming removed 0 bases from V and 7 bases from J, with 7 bases in between. The CDR3 reads CSARDYREQYF. The CDR3 DNA is TGCAGTGCTAGAGATTACAGGGAGCAGTACTTC.

This clonotype was detected many times. A read error may account for a junction end that differs from germline. This CDR3 reads CASSLGGVETQYF. CDR3 nucleotides: TGTGCTAGCAGCTTAGGCGGGGTTGAGACCCAGTACTTC. V is TRBV7-7 and J is TRBJ2-5; D may be TRBD2 (6 bases). This CDR3 contains 13 residues. The germline V gene has CDR1 SSHAT and CDR2 FNYEAQ (reference sequence). The full variable domain, in which reference TRBV7-7 and TRBJ2-5 provide the parts outside the CDR3, is GAGVSQSPRYKVTKRGQDVTLRCDPISSHATLYWYQQALGQGPEFLTYFNYEAQPDKSGLPSDRFSAERPEGSISTLTIQRTEQRDSAMYRCASSLGGVETQYFGPGTRLLVL.

This clonotype was recorded at least ten times. The rearrangement joins TRBV29-1 to TRBJ2-7; TRBD2 matches at 10 bases. The ends lost 0 bases at V and 7 bases at J; junction bases unmatched: 9. This CDR3 has 15 residues. The germline gives CDR1 SQVTM, CDR2 ANQGSEA. DNA for the CDR3: TGCAGCGTTGAAGATCCTAGCGGGGGCCTTCGGGAGCAGTACTTC. It specifies CSVEDPSGGLREQYF.

The rearrangement joins TRBV27 to TRBJ2-5, with 9 bases aligning to TRBD2. This CDR3 is built from 14 residues. Losses at the gene ends were 4 bases for V and 7 bases for J; bases not matched to a gene: 7. CDR1 and CDR2 from the germline V gene are MNHEY and SMNVEV (reference sequence). The DNA for the CDR3 is TGTGCCAGCAGTTCTACCCCGGGACTAGCGACCCAGTACTTC. The encoded protein is CASSSTPGLATQYF.

The gene calls are TRBV27 and TRBJ2-2; D is possibly TRBD2 (6 bases). There are 12 residues in the CDR3. The germline V gene encodes CDR1 MNHEY and CDR2 SMNVEV (reference sequence). V lost 11 bases to trimming and J lost 6 bases, with 13 bases between them. CDR3 sequence: CASYSGAGELFF. The CDR3 nucleotides are TGTGCCTCCTATTCGGGGGCCGGGGAGCTGTTTTTT.

The table lists this clonotype with many counts. This chain's CDR3 is CASSVALSGQETQYF. The CDR3, as DNA: TGTGCCAGCAGCGTAGCCCTTAGCGGGCAAGAGACCCAGTACTTC. This chain uses TRBV9 with TRBJ2-5; 7 positions agree with TRBD2. Germline-derived CDR1 and CDR2 are SGDLS and YYNGEE. J was trimmed by 2 bases and V by 0 bases; bases with no gene match: 4. This CDR3 contains 15 residues.

This clonotype has more than one count but fewer than ten. This rearrangement joins TRBV9 to TRBJ1-4; TRBD1 might be the D (6 bases). The CDR3 has 15 amino acids. Germline assignment: CDR1 SGDLS and CDR2 YYNGEE. Trimming shortened V by 6 bases and J by 4 bases, and 16 bases separated the two germline ends. DNA of the CDR3: TGTGCCAGCAACCCCGGGGGGGGCCTTAATGAAAAACTGTTTTTT. Translated, it gives CASNPGGGLNEKLFF.

A few counts support this clonotype. The V and J genes are TRBV12-3 or TRBV12-4 and TRBJ1-3; 9 nucleotides agree with TRBD1. Germline trimming cut 7 bases from V and 8 bases from J; bases unmatched to any gene: 12. There are 15 residues in the CDR3. The CDR3 bases are TGTGCCAGCACCCCGGACAGGGGCCTCGGTGACACCATATATTTT. It encodes CASTPDRGLGDTIYF.

At least ten counts were recorded for this clonotype. CDR3 sequence: CSVEFQRGAHRYF. In nucleotides, the CDR3 is TGCAGCGTTGAATTCCAGCGGGGGGCGCACAGGTACTTC. V gene TRBV29-1 combines with J gene TRBJ2-5; 9 nucleotides match TRBD2. V shed 2 bases and J 13 bases; nucleotides not matched to a gene: 11. The CDR3 is 13 residues long. CDR1 SQVTM and CDR2 ANQGSEA come from the germline V gene.

The chain couples TRBV4-2 to TRBJ2-7, with 7 bases that match TRBD1. The CDR3 contains 14 residues. V was pared by 4 bases and J by 4 bases, with 7 bases of the junction left unmatched. Germline-derived CDR1 and CDR2 are LGHNA and YNFKEQ. The CDR3: CASSPPEGAYEQYF. CDR3 sequence (DNA): TGTGCCAGCAGCCCCCCTGAGGGGGCATACGAGCAGTACTTC.

This clonotype was recorded at least ten times. This chain uses TRBV19 with TRBJ2-1; D not certain. Germline lookup yields CDR1 LNHDA and CDR2 SQIVND (reference sequence). This CDR3 is built from 13 residues. Trimming shortened V by 3 bases and J by 4 bases, and 7 bases separated the two germline ends. The CDR3 loop is CASSIGVYNEQFF. DNA for the CDR3: TGTGCCAGTAGTATTGGGGTGTACAATGAGCAGTTCTTC.

There are many counts of this clonotype. V and J are TRBV3-1 and TRBJ2-3, with D possibly matching TRBD2 (5 bases). Trimming removed 7 bases from V and 5 bases from J, with 13 bases in between. The CDR3 extends over 13 amino acids. Looked up from germline, CDR1 is LGHDT and CDR2 is YNNKEL (reference sequence). CDR3 amino acids: CASTQRNIDTQYF. The DNA of the CDR3 is TGTGCCAGCACCCAGCGGAATATAGATACGCAGTATTTT.

There are a few counts of this clonotype. This chain links TRBV24-1 with TRBJ2-1; 8 nucleotides agree with TRBD2. This CDR3 comprises 16 residues. CDR1 is KGHDR and CDR2 is SFDVKD in the germline V gene. The V and J ends lost 3 bases and 9 bases, in that order; junction bases with no gene match: 12. CDR3 sequence: CATSDQPRGAFSEQFF. The CDR3 bases are TGTGCCACCAGTGATCAGCCGCGGGGGGCCTTCAGTGAGCAGTTCTTC.